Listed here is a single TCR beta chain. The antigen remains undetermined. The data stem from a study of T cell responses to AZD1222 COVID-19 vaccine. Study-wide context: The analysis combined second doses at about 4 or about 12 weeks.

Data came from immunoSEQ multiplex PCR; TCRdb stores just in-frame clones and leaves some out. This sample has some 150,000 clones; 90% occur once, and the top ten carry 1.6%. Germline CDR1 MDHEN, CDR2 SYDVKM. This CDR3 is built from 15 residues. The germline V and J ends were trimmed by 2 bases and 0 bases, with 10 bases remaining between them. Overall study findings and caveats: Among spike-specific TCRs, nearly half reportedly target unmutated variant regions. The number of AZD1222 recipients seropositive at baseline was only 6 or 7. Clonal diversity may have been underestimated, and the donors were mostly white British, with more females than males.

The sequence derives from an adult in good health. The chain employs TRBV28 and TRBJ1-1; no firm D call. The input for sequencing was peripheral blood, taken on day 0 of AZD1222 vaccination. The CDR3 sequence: CASSLERTVNTEAFF. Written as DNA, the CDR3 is TGTGCCAGCAGTTTAGAGAGGACGGTGAACACTGAAGCTTTCTTT.